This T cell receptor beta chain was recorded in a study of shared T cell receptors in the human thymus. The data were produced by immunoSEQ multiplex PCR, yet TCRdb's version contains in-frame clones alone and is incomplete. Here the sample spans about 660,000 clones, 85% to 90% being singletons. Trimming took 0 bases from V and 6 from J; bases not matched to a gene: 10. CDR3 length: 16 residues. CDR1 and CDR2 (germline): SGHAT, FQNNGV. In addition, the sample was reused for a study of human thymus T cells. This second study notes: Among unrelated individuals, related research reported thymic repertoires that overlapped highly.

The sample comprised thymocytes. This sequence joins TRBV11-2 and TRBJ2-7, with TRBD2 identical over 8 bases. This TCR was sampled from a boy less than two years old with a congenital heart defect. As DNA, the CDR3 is TGTGCCAGCAGCTTAGACCCCGGGAGGGCCTCCACCGAGCAGTACTTC. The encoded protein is CASSLDPGRASTEQYF. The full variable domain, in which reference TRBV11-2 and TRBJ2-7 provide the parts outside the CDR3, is EAGVAQSPRYKIIEKRQSVAFWCNPISGHATLYWYQQILGQGPKLLIQFQNNGVVDDSQLPKDRFSAERLKGVDSTLKIQPAKLEDSAVYLCASSLDPGRASTEQYFGPGTRLTVT.